This T cell receptor (beta chain) was obtained from a study of blood T cell repertoires in COVID-19. Patients from Seattle were sampled longitudinally, starting during active infection. The germline V gene encodes CDR1 LGHDT and CDR2 YNNKEL (reference sequence). V was pared by 0 bases and J by 2 bases, with 8 bases between. This CDR3 spans 15 amino acids. In the authors' workflow: For nucleated cells, counts were estimated from reference gene primer amplification. Generated by immunoSEQ multiplex PCR, the TCRdb table keeps only in-frame clones and is missing some. For V, J and clone size, that table is used; D and trimming come from the DNA. Here the sample spans around 440,000 clones, approximately 89% being singletons.

The chain carries TRBV3-1 (or the pseudogene TRBV3-2) and TRBJ1-5; a possible D gene is TRBD1 (6 bases). Sequenced input: peripheral blood. The receptor was derived from a woman aged 45-59 years with COVID-19, enrolled during active disease. The CDR3 DNA is TGTGCCAGCAGCCAAGACCACAGGGGCAATCAGCCCCAGCATTTT. This translates into CASSQDHRGNQPQHF.